Below are 15 T cell receptor beta chains sequenced from a single sample in a study of T cell changes during pregnancy in multiple sclerosis. TCRdb's table, derived via immunoSEQ multiplex PCR, lists solely in-frame clones and lacks some. The sample shows about 45,000 clones, approximately 96% of them seen only once. The specimen was peripheral blood, collected in the second trimester of pregnancy. All receptors derive from a female donor with multiple sclerosis, enrolled in a pregnancy study.

V is TRBV2 and J is TRBJ2-5, with D possibly being TRBD1 (6 bases). Germline CDR1 is SNHLY and CDR2 is FYNNEI. The CDR3 extends over 16 amino acids. Deletions cut 0 bases from V and 4 bases from J, with 15 bases between. The CDR3 DNA sequence: TGTGCCAGCAGTGAAGCGCGTAGGGCAGGGGTAGAGACCCAGTACTTC. Protein sequence: CASSEARRAGVETQYF.

This clone has only a few counts. The chain recombines TRBV19 with TRBJ1-1; D gene uncertain. The CDR3 is made up of 15 amino acids. Germline CDR1 LNHDA, CDR2 SQIVND (reference sequence). V lost 4 bases and J lost 0, with 12 bases in between. CDR3 amino acids: CASSTLTAMNTEAFF. The CDR3 DNA reads TGTGCCAGTAGTACCCTGACTGCGATGAACACTGAAGCTTTCTTT.

The V call is TRBV5-1, the J call TRBJ2-5, with D maybe TRBD1 (6 bases). The V end lost 1 base, the J end lost 4 bases, and 29 bases lay between the germline ends. Germline V lookup: CDR1 SGHRS, CDR2 YFSETQ. There are 20 residues in the CDR3. CDR3 protein: CASSLYSPAGANPYLETQYF. The CDR3 nucleotides read TGCGCCAGCAGCTTGTATTCCCCGGCAGGGGCAAACCCTTATCTAGAGACCCAGTACTTC.

The chain carries TRBV4-3 and TRBJ1-4, with 8 bases matching TRBD1. The CDR3 sequence is 15 residues long. The germline CDR1 and CDR2 sequences are LGHNA and YSLEER. The trim removed 2 bases at V and 8 bases at J, leaving 7 bases unmatched. DNA of the CDR3: TGCGCCAGCAGCCAACCCGACAGGGGAGGCGAAAAACTGTTTTTT. Protein product: CASSQPDRGGEKLFF.

The CDR3 spells CAWSRTIQETQYF. The DNA of the CDR3 is TGTGCCTGGAGCCGGACTATCCAAGAGACCCAGTACTTC. The chain uses TRBV30 and TRBJ2-5; TRBD2 might be the D (6 bases). The ends were cut back, 3 bases at V and 1 base at J, with 9 bases in the middle. Germline CDR1 is GTSNPN and CDR2 is SVGIG (reference sequence). The CDR3 totals 13 residues.

This chain connects TRBV7-9 to TRBJ1-1; no definite D call. Trimming removed 5 bases from V and 3 bases from J, with 22 bases in between. The CDR3 consists of 17 residues. The V gene's germline CDR1 is SEHNR and CDR2 FQNEAQ (reference sequence). The CDR3 DNA sequence: TGTGCCAGCAGCCCACAGAAATTAGTTACGCCGGACACTGAAGCTTTCTTT. Translating gives CASSPQKLVTPDTEAFF.

The V and J genes are TRBV28 and TRBJ2-1, with 7 bases matching TRBD1. In germline, CDR1 is MDHEN, CDR2 SYDVKM. Trimming cost V 7 bases and J 8 bases; bases outside gene matches: 8. This CDR3 has 13 residues. CDR3 in amino acids: CASNPTGQDEQFF. The CDR3 nucleotides are TGTGCCAGCAATCCGACAGGGCAAGATGAGCAGTTCTTC.

The chain employs TRBV7-3 and TRBJ1-5, with D unresolved. CDR1 and CDR2 (germline): SGHTA, FQGTGA. The V end lost 5 bases, the J end lost 1 base, and 9 bases lay between the germline ends. The CDR3 has 14 amino acids. CDR3 coding DNA: TGTGCCAGCAGCCTTTACAGAAGCAATCAGCCCCAGCATTTT. Translation: CASSLYRSNQPQHF.

The chain is built from TRBV7-2 and TRBJ2-1; 8 bases align to TRBD1. The ends lost 3 bases at V and 10 bases at J; junction bases unmatched: 5. Germline values: CDR1 SGHTA, CDR2 FQGNSA. This CDR3 has 13 residues. The CDR3: CASSLAGGGEQFF. CDR3 bases: TGTGCCAGCAGCTTGGCAGGGGGCGGAGAGCAGTTCTTC.

V and J are TRBV19 and TRBJ1-5; possibly TRBD1 for D (5 bases). The V end was cut by 0 bases, the J end by 4 bases, with 10 bases between. The CDR3 has 15 residues. Per the germline V gene, CDR1 is LNHDA and CDR2 is SQIVND (reference sequence). This CDR3 is CASSIEGTLNQPQHF. The DNA of the CDR3 is TGTGCCAGTAGTATAGAGGGGACTCTGAATCAGCCCCAGCATTTT.

The chain couples TRBV10-1 to TRBJ1-1; 7 bases line up with TRBD1. The V and J ends lost 5 bases and 4 bases, in that order; junction bases with no gene match: 4. Germline CDR1 reads WNHNN; CDR2 reads SYGVQD (reference sequence). The CDR3 sequence is 13 residues long. The CDR3 here is CASSLDRATEAFF. In nucleotides, the CDR3 is TGCGCCAGCAGTCTAGACAGGGCCACTGAAGCTTTCTTT.

The rearrangement joins TRBV10-3 to TRBJ2-6, with 10 bases matching TRBD1. The germline gives CDR1 ENHRY, CDR2 SYGVKD. CDR3 length equals 18 residues. The V gene end was trimmed by 1 base and the J gene end by 0 bases; junction bases not matched to a gene: 3. CDR3 region: CAISEWGQGSSGANVLTF. CDR3 sequence (DNA): TGTGCCATCAGTGAGTGGGGACAGGGGAGCTCTGGGGCCAACGTCCTGACTTTC.

CDR3 DNA sequence: TGCGCCAGCAGGCGGGGGCAAACGAACACCGGGGAGCTGTTTTTT. Protein product: CASRRGQTNTGELFF. The chain joins TRBV5-1 to TRBJ2-2; D perhaps matches TRBD2 (7 bases). Germline CDR1 SGHRS, CDR2 YFSETQ. The CDR3 sequence is 15 residues long. V dropped 5 bases and J dropped 0 bases, with 11 bases sitting between them.

The V gene is TRBV10-2, the J gene TRBJ1-6, with 7 bases matching TRBD1. Germline CDR1 is WSHSY and CDR2 is SAAADI. This CDR3 is 15 amino acids long. With 6 bases clipped from V and 2 bases from J, the junction kept 4 bases outside the gene matches. CDR3 residues: CASRDRRAYNSPLHF. CDR3 DNA: TGCGCCAGCAGGGACAGGCGTGCCTATAATTCACCCCTCCACTTT.

This rearrangement joins TRBV2 to TRBJ2-1; 8 nucleotides line up with TRBD1. This CDR3 has 15 amino acids. Looked up from germline, CDR1 is SNHLY and CDR2 is FYNNEI. The J segment lost 7 bases and the V segment lost 2 bases, leaving 7 bases of the junction unmatched. DNA of the CDR3: TGTGCCAGCAGTGAAAGACAGGGGATGCGGAATGAGCAGTTCTTC. The encoded protein is CASSERQGMRNEQFF. Looking up the rest from reference TRBV2 and TRBJ2-1 gives the full variable domain: EPEVTQTPSHQVTQMGQEVILRCVPISNHLYFYWYRQILGQKVEFLVSFYNNEISEKSEIFDDQFSVERPDGSNFTLKIRSTKLEDSAMYFCASSERQGMRNEQFFGPGTRLTVL.